The TCR beta chain described here comes from a study of vaccination effects on CD4 cells after COVID-19. Across the whole study: As their vaccination, participants received two doses of either BNT162b2 or mRNA-1273.

Peptide-pool stimulation followed by sequencing identified expanded antigen-specific CD4+ clonotypes in the ViraFEST assay. Following 10 days of culture, CD4+ T cells were isolated. None of the vaccinated had previously contracted SARS-CoV-2, and their nucleocapsid antibodies tested negative. Half the medium was swapped for IL-2 medium on days 3 and 7. Note on this clone: The antigen is undetermined.

TCRdb's copy holds only in-frame clones and misses some; the assay was immunoSEQ multiplex PCR. The sample lists about 54,000 clones, roughly 80% occurring once. Sequences were derived from CD4+ T cells from PBMCs cultured with HCoV-229E spike peptides, sampled before COVID-19 vaccination. The TCR sequence derives from a human donor who received a COVID-19 vaccine.

The DNA of the CDR3 is TGTGCCAGCAGTAATGGGACAGCCAGAATCTACGAGCAGTACGTC. This gives the protein CASSNGTARIYEQYV. The chain links TRBV6-6 to TRBJ2-7; 7 bases fit TRBD1. The germline V gene encodes CDR1 MNHNY and CDR2 SVGAGI (reference sequence). J gave up 3 bases and V 5 bases, and 10 bases lay outside the gene matches. This CDR3 has 15 residues.